Each of the 8 T cell receptor beta chains below was sequenced from the same sample in a study of shared T cell receptors in the human thymus. The protocol was immunoSEQ multiplex PCR, while the TCRdb copy is restricted to in-frame clones and leaves out a portion. Found here are roughly 710,000 clones, 75% to 90% of them singletons; the top ten hold under 0.012%. The data were also submitted as part of a second study, on human thymus T cells.

The sample was thymocytes. All receptors come from a girl under two years old with a congenital heart defect.

This clone has just one count. The V gene is TRBV2, the J gene TRBJ1-6; D is possibly TRBD1 (6 bases). CDR3 length: 18 amino acids. Trimming cost V 6 bases and J 0 bases, with 18 bases left between them. From germline, CDR1 is SNHLY and CDR2 FYNNEI. Written as DNA, the CDR3 is TGTGCCAGCAGGATATGGACAGTCGACCGCTCCTATAATTCACCCCTCCACTTT. Its translation: CASRIWTVDRSYNSPLHF.

This clone was recorded only once. V usage is TRBV10-3 and J usage is TRBJ2-7; D is undetermined. Germline CDR1 and CDR2: ENHRY and SYGVKD. The CDR3 is made up of 11 amino acids. The V end was cut by 4 bases, the J end by 3 bases, with 4 bases between. The CDR3 sequence is CAISGVYEQYF. CDR3 in DNA: TGTGCCATCAGTGGAGTCTACGAGCAGTACTTC.

The chain is built from TRBV19 and TRBJ1-1, with D possibly TRBD1 on 5 matching bases. Deletions cut 8 bases from V and 3 bases from J, with 22 bases between. This CDR3 has 16 residues. Per the germline V gene, CDR1 is LNHDA and CDR2 is SQIVND (reference sequence). The CDR3: CASRRRQYPRDTEAFF. DNA of the CDR3: TGTGCCAGTCGCCGCCGACAGTATCCCCGGGACACTGAAGCTTTCTTT.

This clone came up once. An end of the junction does not agree with germline; a read error may underlie this. The sample contains more than one DNA sequence encoding this CDR3. Here the CDR3 reads CASSKRVPNSPLHF. In DNA, the CDR3 is TGTGCCAGTAGTAAGAGAGTCCCAAATTCCCCCCTCCACTTT. The chain joins TRBV19 to TRBJ1-6; D is unresolved. The CDR3 is made up of 14 amino acids. From germline, CDR1 is LNHDA and CDR2 SQIVND (reference sequence).

The chain joins TRBV9 to TRBJ2-1, with a tentative D call TRBD1 (6 bases). This CDR3 region has 19 residues. The germline CDR1 and CDR2 sequences are SGDLS and YYNGEE. V was clipped by 1 base and J by 7 bases, with 27 bases between them. CDR3 sequence reads: CASSVQGGEGQGPRNEQFF. The DNA of the CDR3 is TGTGCCAGCAGCGTACAAGGGGGAGAAGGGCAGGGTCCGAGGAATGAGCAGTTCTTC.

This sequence joins TRBV7-2 and TRBJ2-1, with 10 bases lining up with TRBD2. The CDR3 spans 17 residues. The germline CDR1 and CDR2 sequences are SGHTA and FQGNSA. V lost 5 bases, J lost 5 bases, and 12 bases stayed unmatched. For the CDR3, the DNA is TGTGCCAGCAGCACTCAGCGGGGGGGCGGGCCCGACAATGAGCAGTTCTTC. This codes for CASSTQRGGGPDNEQFF.

The rearrangement uses TRBV12-1 and TRBJ1-1. TRBV12-1 is a pseudogene segment. There are 16 residues in the CDR3. The CDR3 DNA is TGTGCCAGCAGCTTAAGCGTGGCGGGATTTCTCACTGAAGCTTTCTTT. As protein: CASSLSVAGFLTEAFF.

CDR3 coding DNA: TGTGCCAGCAGCTTAGGAACCCCACAGGGGAGGACCGGGGAGCTGTTTTTT. As protein: CASSLGTPQGRTGELFF. This chain connects TRBV7-7 to TRBJ2-2, with D tentatively TRBD1 (7 bases). The germline V gene encodes CDR1 SSHAT and CDR2 FNYEAQ (reference sequence). With 1 base removed from V and 5 bases from J, the gap between germline ends came to 17 bases. The CDR3 is 17 residues long. The variable domain in full, with the rest retrieved from reference TRBV7-7 and TRBJ2-2, is GAGVSQSPRYKVTKRGQDVTLRCDPISSHATLYWYQQALGQGPEFLTYFNYEAQPDKSGLPSDRFSAERPEGSISTLTIQRTEQRDSAMYRCASSLGTPQGRTGELFFGEGSRLTVL.